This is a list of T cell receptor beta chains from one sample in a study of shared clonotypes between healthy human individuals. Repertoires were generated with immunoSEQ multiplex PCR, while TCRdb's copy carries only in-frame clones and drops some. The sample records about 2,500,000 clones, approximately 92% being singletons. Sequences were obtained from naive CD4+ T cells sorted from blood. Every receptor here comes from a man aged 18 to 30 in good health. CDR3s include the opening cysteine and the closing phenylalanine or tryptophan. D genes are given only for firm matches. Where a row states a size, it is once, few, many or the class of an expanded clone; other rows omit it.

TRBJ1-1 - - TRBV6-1 CASRAEVISGTEAFF TGTGCCAGCAGAGCAGAAGTAATTTCAGGGACTGAAGCTTTCTTT
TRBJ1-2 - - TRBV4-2 CASSQDEGNNYGYTF TGTGCCAGCAGCCAAGATGAAGGGAATAACTATGGCTACACCTTC
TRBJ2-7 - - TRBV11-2 CASSLDPDLYEQYF TGTGCCAGCAGCTTAGATCCAGATCTCTACGAGCAGTACTTC
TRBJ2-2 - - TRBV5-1 CASSLEPAGNTGELFF TGCGCCAGCAGCCTCGAACCCGCCGGGAACACCGGGGAGCTGTTTTTT
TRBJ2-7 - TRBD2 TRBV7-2 CASSLGLAGVVNEQYF TGTGCCAGCAGCTTAGGACTAGCGGGAGTCGTGAACGAGCAGTACTTC
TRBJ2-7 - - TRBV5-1 CASSLDPSYEQYF TGCGCCAGCAGCTTGGATCCTTCCTACGAGCAGTACTTC
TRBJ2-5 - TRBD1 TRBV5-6 CASSLGQGHQETQYF TGTGCCAGCAGCTTGGGACAGGGGCACCAAGAGACCCAGTACTTC
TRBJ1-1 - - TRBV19 CASSQTRGNTEAFF TGTGCCAGTAGCCAAACAAGGGGTAACACTGAAGCTTTCTTT
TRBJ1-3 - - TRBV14 CASSQVGNGPSGNTIYF TGTGCCAGCAGCCAAGTCGGGAACGGGCCCTCTGGAAACACCATATATTTT
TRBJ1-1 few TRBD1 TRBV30 CAWRDRETEAFF TGTGCCTGGAGGGACAGGGAAACTGAAGCTTTCTTT
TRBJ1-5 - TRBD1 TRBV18 CASSPGQGIGQPQHF TGTGCCAGCTCACCAGGACAGGGCATCGGTCAGCCCCAGCATTTT
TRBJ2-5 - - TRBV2 CASRRGPTQETQYF TGTGCCTCCCGTCGGGGGCCGACTCAAGAGACCCAGTACTTC
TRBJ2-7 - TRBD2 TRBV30 CAWSGTSVSEQYF TGTGCCTGGAGTGGGACTAGCGTGAGCGAGCAGTACTTC
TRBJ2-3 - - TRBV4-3 CASSQGGRRLDTQYF TGCGCCAGCAGCCAAGGTGGGAGAAGGTTGGATACGCAGTATTTT
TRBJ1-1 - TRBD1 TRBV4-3 CASSRNRGLNTEAFF TGCGCCAGCAGCCGAAACAGGGGGCTGAACACTGAAGCTTTCTTT
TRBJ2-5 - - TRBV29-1 CSVRPGSQETQYF TGCAGCGTTCGCCCCGGGTCTCAAGAGACCCAGTACTTC
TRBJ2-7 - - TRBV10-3 CAISSQGSYEQYF TGTGCCATCAGTAGCCAGGGCTCCTACGAGCAGTACTTC
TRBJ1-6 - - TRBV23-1 CASSQSLTGRSPLHF TGCGCCAGCAGTCAAAGTTTAACAGGGCGATCACCCCTCCACTTT
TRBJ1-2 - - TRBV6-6 CASSSPTVYGYTF TGTGCCAGCAGTTCACCGACAGTTTATGGCTACACCTTC
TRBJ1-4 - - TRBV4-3 CASSQEREEKLFF TGCGCCAGCAGCCAAGAAAGGGAAGAAAAACTGTTTTTT
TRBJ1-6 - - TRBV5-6 CASSLEGPNSPLHF TGTGCCAGCAGCTTGGAAGGGCCTAATTCACCCCTCCACTTT
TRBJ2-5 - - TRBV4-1 CASSQPQETQYF TGCGCCAGCAGCCAACCCCAGGAAACCCAGTACTTC
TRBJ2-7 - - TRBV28 CPQKDGSHEQYF TGTCCCCAAAAGGACGGGTCCCACGAGCAGTACTTC
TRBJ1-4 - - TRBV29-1 CSVAGKEKLFF TGCAGCGTTGCTGGAAAAGAAAAACTGTTTTTT
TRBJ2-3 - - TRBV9 CASSLLSDTQYF TGTGCCAGCAGCCTCCTGTCGGATACGCAGTATTTT
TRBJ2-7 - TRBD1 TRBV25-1 CASDRGGEQYF TGTGCCAGCGACAGGGGCGGCGAGCAGTACTTC
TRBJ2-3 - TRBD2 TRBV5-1 CASSLALSGGTSTDTQYF TGCGCCAGCAGCTTGGCGCTTAGCGGGGGGACAAGCACAGATACGCAGTATTTT
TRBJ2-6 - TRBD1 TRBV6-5 CATVQGALGANVLTF TGTGCCACAGTACAGGGGGCGCTTGGGGCCAACGTCCTGACTTTC
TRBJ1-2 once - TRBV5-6 CASSLGQVTSYGYTF TGTGCCAGCAGCTTGGGACAGGTCACCAGCTATGGCTACACCTTC
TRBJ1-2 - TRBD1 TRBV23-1 CASSLNDTGDGYTF TGCGCCAGCAGTCTCAATGATACAGGGGATGGCTACACCTTC
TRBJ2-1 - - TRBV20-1 CSASLPAKFF TGCAGTGCTAGTCTTCCCGCTAAGTTCTTC
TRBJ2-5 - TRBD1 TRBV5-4 CASSWGTGRGVGQETQYF TGTGCCAGCAGCTGGGGGACAGGGAGAGGGGTCGGACAAGAGACCCAGTACTTC
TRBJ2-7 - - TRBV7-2 CASSNRDKTGTMPVEQYF TGTGCCAGCAGCAACCGGGACAAGACGGGGACTATGCCTGTCGAGCAGTACTTC
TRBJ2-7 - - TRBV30 CAWSLTSEQYF TGTGCCTGGAGTCTAACGAGCGAGCAGTACTTC
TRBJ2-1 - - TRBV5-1 CASSWLANSYNEQFF TGCGCCAGCAGCTGGCTAGCCAACTCCTACAATGAGCAGTTCTTC
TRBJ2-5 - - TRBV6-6 CASKKETQYF TGTGCCAGCAAAAAAGAGACCCAGTACTTC
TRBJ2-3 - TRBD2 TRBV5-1 CASSLGLATDTQYF TGCGCCAGCAGCTTAGGACTAGCAACAGATACGCAGTATTTT
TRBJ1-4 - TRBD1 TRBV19 CASSTPGQGHVVLFF TGTGCCAGTAGTACGCCGGGACAGGGCCATGTTGTACTGTTTTTT
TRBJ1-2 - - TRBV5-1 CASSLEPISLGGYTF TGCGCCAGCAGCTTGGAGCCCATATCACTAGGTGGCTACACCTTC
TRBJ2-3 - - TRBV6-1 CASRENGDTQYF TGTGCCAGCAGGGAGAACGGAGATACGCAGTATTTT
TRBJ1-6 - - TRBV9 CASSSAQTAKDNSPLHF TGTGCCAGCAGCTCGGCCCAGACGGCAAAGGATAATTCACCCCTCCACTTT
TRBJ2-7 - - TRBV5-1 CASRRGGQYF TGCGCCAGCCGGCGCGGAGGGCAGTACTTC
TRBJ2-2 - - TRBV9 CASSVESGPGTGELFF TGTGCCAGCAGCGTAGAGTCAGGGCCGGGAACCGGGGAGCTGTTTTTT
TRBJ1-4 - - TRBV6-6 CASSYSRGIDEKLFF TGTGCCAGCAGTTACTCGCGAGGTATTGATGAAAAACTGTTTTTT
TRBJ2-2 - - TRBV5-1 CASSRGQTNTGELFF TGCGCCAGCAGCCGAGGACAGACGAACACCGGGGAGCTGTTTTTT
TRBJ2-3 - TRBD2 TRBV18 CASSPMRASGSTDTQYF TGTGCCAGCTCACCGATGCGGGCTAGCGGTAGCACAGATACGCAGTATTTT
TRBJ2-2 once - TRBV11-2 CASTVQGVGTGELFF TGTGCCAGCACCGTGCAAGGGGTGGGGACCGGGGAGCTGTTTTTT
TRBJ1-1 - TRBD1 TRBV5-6 CASSLDGQGAFF TGTGCCAGCAGCTTGGACGGACAGGGTGCTTTCTTT
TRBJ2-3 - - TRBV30 CAWSVQGTDTQYF TGTGCCTGGAGTGTTCAGGGCACAGATACGCAGTATTTT
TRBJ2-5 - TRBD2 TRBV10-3 CAISEFSGGQETQYF TGTGCCATCAGTGAGTTTAGCGGGGGGCAAGAGACCCAGTACTTC
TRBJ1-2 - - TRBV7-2 CASSSYSTGGYGYTF TGTGCCAGCAGCTCCTATTCCACCGGTGGCTATGGCTACACCTTC
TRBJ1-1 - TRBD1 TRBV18 CASSPLTGGNTEAFF TGTGCCAGCTCACCTCTAACAGGGGGGAACACTGAAGCTTTCTTT
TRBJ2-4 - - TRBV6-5 CASRGLAKNIQYF TGTGCCAGCAGGGGGCTAGCCAAAAACATTCAGTACTTC
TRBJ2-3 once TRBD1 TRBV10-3 CAISEDRVELDTQYF TGTGCCATCAGTGAGGACAGGGTGGAGCTGGATACGCAGTATTTT
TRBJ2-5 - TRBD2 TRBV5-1 CASSPEVAGGQYF TGCGCCAGCAGCCCGGAGGTAGCGGGGGGACAGTACTTC
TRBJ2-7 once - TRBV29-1 CSVLFDSTYEQYF TGCAGCGTCCTATTTGACAGCACCTACGAGCAGTACTTC
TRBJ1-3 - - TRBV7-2 CASSFGTGNTIYF TGTGCCAGCAGCTTCGGTACTGGAAACACCATATATTTT
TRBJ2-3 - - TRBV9 CASRGGEGTDTQYF TGTGCCAGCAGAGGGGGGGAGGGCACAGATACGCAGTATTTT
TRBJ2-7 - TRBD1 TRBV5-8 CASSPGTGYYEQYF TGTGCCAGCAGCCCTGGGACAGGTTACTACGAGCAGTACTTC